This TCR beta chain was found in a study of blood T cell repertoires in COVID-19 (dated by TCRdb to 2018 to 2020). General notes on the study: Samples from collaborators originated in the United States, Italy and Spain and spanned both the acute and convalescent phases of COVID-19. The prospective study material was composed of cDNA or gDNA derived from T cells, B-cell-depleted T cells, or PBMCs. Subjects who had been exposed to COVID-19, were actively infected with it, or had recovered from it provided the deeply sampled blood TCRbeta repertoires that made up the dataset. The repertoires were released in a freely available public database intended as a resource for research on the immune response to SARS-CoV-2. Samples were obtained from the ongoing ImmuneRACE study (first 160 participants) and from approximately 1,200 subjects provided by 6 global collaborators. Sample metadata almost always included a de-identified subject ID, COVID-19 status, age in years and sex. Where available, HLA class I and class II types were obtained from metadata supplied by the sample provider rather than from assay-based typing. The paper's findings and limits, for the study overall: Clinical and demographic metadata were provided uncurated, with the amount varying by source and participant.

Points on this clone: Its antigen remains unidentified. No base-level quality is on record; no much larger clone is a single base apart.

The CDR3 spans 15 residues, from the cysteine through the phenylalanine. CDR3 DNA only is kept here, 45 bases in frame from base 1. CDR1 MNHEY and CDR2 SMNVEV were looked up in the germline V gene (reference sequence). V trim: 5 bases; J trim: 7 bases; unmatched bases: 9. Enrolling through a virtual design, the prospective study's participants ranged in age from roughly 18 to 90 years and lived across roughly 23 United States geographic areas. In the prospective study, cohorts were assigned on the basis of participant-reported clinical history obtained from a screening survey and a study questionnaire. In the prospective study, mobile phlebotomists collected whole blood, serum and a nasopharyngeal or oropharyngeal swab from each participant. Over a roughly two-month period, participants in the prospective study had the option of providing additional blood draws and questionnaires. Before DNA extraction, blood samples from the prospective study were shipped at room temperature or frozen.

TCRbeta CDR3 regions were amplified from genomic DNA by means of the immunoSEQ Assay, a bias-controlled multiplex PCR. The authors' analysis ran thus. The number of nucleated cells in each sample was estimated by amplification of reference gene primers within the assay. Sequence reads were collapsed and filtered to measure the absolute abundance of every unique TCRbeta CDR3 rearrangement. Productive Simpson clonality was computed per sample as the square root of Simpson's diversity index over productive rearrangements. TCRdb stores this immuneACCESS table with in-frame sequences only. Part of the clones is absent; in the studies checked, under half of the shortfall reflects unresolved V genes, and no reason is known for the rest. V and J calls and clone size come straight from that table; D and trimming were deduced from the DNA. This sample has a few hundred thousand clones in its table, and under 90% of those were observed once. In total, the top ten clones hold 4.1% of the sample.

The receptor chain draws on TRBV27 and TRBJ2-1, and TRBD1 matches 9 of the central bases. The sequence was collected from a man younger than 40 with acute COVID-19. Sequencing input: PBMCs or T cells enriched from blood (not recorded which). CDR3 sequence: CASSRTPGTGNEQFF. The DNA is as follows: TGTGCCAGCAGTCGAACCCCCGGGACAGGGAATGAGCAGTTCTTC.